A selection of T cell receptor beta chains follows, all from one sample in a study of patients and donors after allogeneic stem cell transplantation. TCRdb passed the RT-PCR reads through MiXCR, listing each CDR3 protein once. The profile covers about 2,600 distinct CDR3 sequences, with roughly a sixth appearing a single time and just under 20% taken by the ten largest. Sample: blood, either unsorted or a sorted T cell fraction (not recorded which). Source of these receptors: a human donor who was either an allogeneic HSCT recipient or a stem cell or donor lymphocyte infusion donor (not recorded which). It is not recorded whose cells these are; they may come from a transplant donor. Each CDR3 is given with its conserved first and last residue. D genes are given only for firm matches. Some rows have no size entry. The others give once, few or many, or a class for an expanded clone.

V gene: TRBV11-2
CDR3 length: 15
D gene: TRBD2
clone size: -
J gene: TRBJ2-1
CDR3 DNA: TGTGCCAGCACCATGAGGGCGGCGGGAGGTGGTGAGCAGTTCTTC
CDR3 protein: CASTMRAAGGGEQFF

V gene: TRBV20-1
CDR3 length: 12
D gene: -
clone size: few
J gene: TRBJ2-6
CDR3 DNA: TGCAGTGCTCCTCCGGGCGCCAACGTCCTGACTTTC
CDR3 protein: CSAPPGANVLTF

V gene: TRBV5-5
CDR3 length: 13
D gene: TRBD1
clone size: -
J gene: TRBJ1-2
CDR3 DNA: TGTGCCAGCAGCCTACAGGGGATTGGGGGCTACACCTTC
CDR3 protein: CASSLQGIGGYTF

V gene: TRBV5-6
CDR3 length: 16
D gene: TRBD1
clone size: few
J gene: TRBJ2-3
CDR3 DNA: TGTGCCAGCAGCACGGACAGGGGCCCGCGCATGGATACGCAGTATTTT
CDR3 protein: CASSTDRGPRMDTQYF

V gene: TRBV28
CDR3 length: 17
D gene: TRBD1
clone size: -
J gene: TRBJ2-1
CDR3 DNA: TGTGCCAGCAGTACCCGTGACAGGGGGCTAAGGAGGAATGAGCAGTTCTTC
CDR3 protein: CASSTRDRGLRRNEQFF

V gene: TRBV7-7
CDR3 length: 15
D gene: -
clone size: -
J gene: TRBJ2-2
CDR3 DNA: TGTGCTAGCAGCTTAAGCGGAGGGACGGGCGGGGAGCTGTTTTTT
CDR3 protein: CASSLSGGTGGELFF

V gene: TRBV7-2
CDR3 length: 15
D gene: -
clone size: few
J gene: TRBJ1-4
CDR3 DNA: TGTGCCAGCAGCCCAAGCGGGACGGCTAATGAAAAACTGTTTTTT
CDR3 protein: CASSPSGTANEKLFF

V gene: TRBV12-2
CDR3 length: 17
D gene: -
clone size: medium-sized
J gene: TRBJ2-4
CDR3 DNA: TGTGCAAGTCGCTACTGGACTAGCGGGAGAGCCAAAAACATTCAGTACTTC
CDR3 protein: CASRYWTSGRAKNIQYF

V gene: TRBV11-1
CDR3 length: 15
D gene: -
clone size: -
J gene: TRBJ2-1
CDR3 DNA: TGTGCCAGCAGCCCCCTGGCAGGGTCCCTCAATGAGCAGTTCTTC
CDR3 protein: CASSPLAGSLNEQFF

V gene: TRBV11-1
CDR3 length: 11
D gene: -
clone size: medium-sized
J gene: TRBJ2-1
CDR3 DNA: TGTGCCAGCAGGACGGGGGCGAGGCAGTTCTTC
CDR3 protein: CASRTGARQFF